Shown below are 30 T cell receptor beta chains from a single sample sequenced in a study of blood T cell repertoires in COVID-19. The table came from immunoSEQ multiplex PCR; TCRdb's copy has only in-frame clones and leaves some out. This sample has some 110,000 clones, with under 90% found just once. Sequenced sample: peripheral blood. All receptors come from a man older than 75 with acute or convalescent COVID-19.

The V gene is TRBV3-1 (or the pseudogene TRBV3-2), the J gene TRBJ1-6; D is undetermined. The CDR3 length is 14 residues. From germline, CDR1 is LGHDT and CDR2 YNNKEL (reference sequence). The germline V and J ends were trimmed by 4 bases and 8 bases, with 12 bases remaining between them. CDR3 bases: TGTGCCAGCAGCCCGGTCAATGCTCATTCACCCCTCCACTTT. It codes for CASSPVNAHSPLHF.

This chain uses TRBV30 with TRBJ2-6; no clear D gene. Germline-derived CDR1 and CDR2 are GTSNPN and SVGIG (reference sequence). V was pared by 3 bases and J by 2 bases, with 8 bases between. The CDR3 covers 14 residues. CDR3 region: CAWRRPAGANVLTF. The CDR3 region has the DNA TGTGCCTGGAGACGCCCGGCTGGGGCCAACGTCCTGACTTTC.

The chain has TRBV7-2 and TRBJ2-3, with a tentative D call TRBD2 (5 bases). V gave up 0 bases and J gave up 1 base, with 5 bases separating them. The CDR3 extends over 14 amino acids. Germline CDR1 and CDR2: SGHTA and FQGNSA. CDR3 nucleotide sequence: TGTGCCAGCAGCTTAGCGAGGGGCACAGATACGCAGTATTTT. It codes for CASSLARGTDTQYF.

The chain joins TRBV4-3 to TRBJ2-1; D is undetermined. V lost 0 bases and J 7 bases, leaving 4 bases between the germline ends. Germline CDR1 is LGHNA and CDR2 is YSLEER. CDR3 length: 12 residues. The CDR3 loop reads CASSQDQNEQFF. The CDR3 bases are TGCGCCAGCAGCCAAGATCAAAATGAGCAGTTCTTC.

This chain uses TRBV6-5 with TRBJ1-6; 11 positions agree with TRBD1. The CDR3 spans 16 residues. With 2 bases clipped from V and 9 bases from J, the junction kept 6 bases outside the gene matches. From germline, CDR1 is MNHEY and CDR2 SVGAGI. The CDR3, as DNA: TGTGCCAGCAGTTACAGCCGGACAGGGGGCAGTTCACCCCTCCACTTT. It encodes CASSYSRTGGSSPLHF.

V usage is TRBV6-5 and J usage is TRBJ1-4, with D maybe TRBD1 (5 bases). Germline V gives CDR1 MNHEY, CDR2 SVGAGI. The CDR3 is 14 residues long. The V end was cut by 7 bases, the J end by 4 bases, with 13 bases between. DNA of the CDR3: TGTGCCAGCACCCTGACAGTTTTTAATGAAAAACTGTTTTTT. Its protein is CASTLTVFNEKLFF.

This clone was recorded a few times. The V call is TRBV6-5, the J call TRBJ1-2; D remains unclear. Germline V gene data show CDR1 as MNHEY and CDR2 as SVGAGI. Trimming shortened V by 6 bases and J by 4 bases, and 18 bases separated the two germline ends. The CDR3 consists of 15 residues. Here the CDR3 reads CASRKGGSDPYGYTF. The CDR3 DNA follows: TGTGCCAGCAGGAAAGGTGGCAGCGACCCCTATGGCTACACCTTC.

This clone has just one count. This chain links TRBV11-2 with TRBJ2-3; 7 nucleotides agree with TRBD2. The CDR3 extends over 16 amino acids. The germline CDR1 and CDR2 sequences are SGHAT and FQNNGV. The J segment lost 2 bases and the V segment lost 5 bases, leaving 10 bases of the junction unmatched. The CDR3 DNA reads as TGTGCCAGCAGCCGAATCGGGGGACTAATCACAGATACGCAGTATTTT. As protein: CASSRIGGLITDTQYF.

In its sample, this clone was seen a few times. This sequence joins TRBV6-5 and TRBJ2-5; 7 nucleotides match TRBD2. J lost 0 bases, V lost 2 bases, and 6 bases had no gene match. The CDR3 length is 16 residues. The V gene's germline CDR1 is MNHEY and CDR2 SVGAGI. CDR3 nucleotides: TGTGCCAGCAGTTACCCCCGCGGGACTAACCAAGAGACCCAGTACTTC. It yields the protein CASSYPRGTNQETQYF.

The chain couples TRBV29-1 to TRBJ1-2; D is perhaps TRBD1 (6 bases). The CDR3 sequence is 12 residues long. The germline CDR1 and CDR2 sequences are SQVTM and ANQGSEA. Between the trimmed V and J ends, which lost 5 bases and 8 bases, there was a span of 15 bases. The CDR3 loop is CSVMRTDQGYTF. The CDR3 DNA sequence: TGCAGCGTTATGCGGACAGACCAAGGCTACACCTTC.

There are a few counts of this clone. The chain employs TRBV7-7 and TRBJ2-2, with no clear D. This CDR3 comprises 14 residues. Germline assignment: CDR1 SSHAT and CDR2 FNYEAQ (reference sequence). CDR3 nucleotides: TGTGCTAGTGCCCCGTCCGCGGTCGGAGGGGAGCTGTTTTTT. This gives the protein CASAPSAVGGELFF.

The chain has TRBV3-1 (or the pseudogene TRBV3-2) and TRBJ1-2; 7 positions match TRBD1. Germline loops: CDR1 LGHDT, CDR2 YNNKEL (reference sequence). The length of the CDR3 is 14 residues. The J segment lost 6 bases and the V segment lost 0 bases, leaving 4 bases of the junction unmatched. The CDR3 protein is CASSQDHRGNGYTF. For the CDR3, the DNA is TGTGCCAGCAGCCAAGATCACAGGGGTAATGGCTACACCTTC.

The chain uses TRBV3-1 (or the pseudogene TRBV3-2) and TRBJ1-1; 7 positions match TRBD1. V lost 4 bases, J lost 0 bases, and 8 bases stayed unmatched. This CDR3 spans 16 amino acids. Germline V gives CDR1 LGHDT, CDR2 YNNKEL (reference sequence). The DNA of the CDR3 is TGTGCCAGCAGCCGGGCAGGGACAGTTATGAACACTGAAGCTTTCTTT. Translated: CASSRAGTVMNTEAFF.

This sequence joins TRBV28 and TRBJ1-5; the D is unclear. Germline CDR1 and CDR2: MDHEN and SYDVKM. The V end lost 4 bases, the J end lost 3 bases, and 4 bases lay between the germline ends. The CDR3 has 12 amino acids. This CDR3 is CASSSLNQPQHF. In DNA form, the CDR3 reads TGTGCCAGCAGTTCTCTCAATCAGCCCCAGCATTTT.

The V and J genes are TRBV11-2 and TRBJ2-3, with TRBD2 identical over 8 bases. The CDR3 loop spans 14 amino acids. Germline assignment: CDR1 SGHAT and CDR2 FQNNGV. V lost 8 bases and J lost 4; bases outside the gene matches: 8. The CDR3 here is CASSGGRMADTQYF. The DNA for the CDR3 is TGTGCCAGCTCGGGCGGGAGGATGGCAGATACGCAGTATTTT.

J is TRBJ2-1 and V is TRBV7-6; D is possibly TRBD1 (7 bases). CDR3 length: 17 residues. The germline gives CDR1 SGHVS, CDR2 FNYEAQ. Trimming cost V 5 bases and J 4 bases, with 21 bases left between them. CDR3 sequence reads: CASSVSQGGVMYNEQFF. The CDR3 nucleotides are TGTGCCAGCAGCGTCTCGCAGGGGGGAGTAATGTACAATGAGCAGTTCTTC.

The chain recombines TRBV6-6 with TRBJ1-1; D not certain. The CDR3 spans 15 residues. CDR1 and CDR2 from the germline V gene are MNHNY and SVGAGI (reference sequence). The V gene lost 0 bases and the J gene lost 2 bases, with 10 bases spanning the gap. CDR3 DNA: TGTGCCAGCAGTTACTCGAACGGGGTTAACACTGAAGCTTTCTTT. As protein: CASSYSNGVNTEAFF.

This chain uses TRBV12-3 or TRBV12-4 with TRBJ2-1; D possibly corresponds to TRBD2 (6 bases). The CDR3 extends over 13 amino acids. V was shortened by 6 bases and J by 6 bases, with 12 bases between the two germline ends. The CDR3 protein is CASSPQRVNEQFF. The CDR3 bases are TGTGCCAGCAGCCCCCAGCGGGTCAATGAGCAGTTCTTC.

The chain recombines TRBV6-2 or TRBV6-3 with TRBJ1-1, with D unresolved. CDR3 length equals 14 residues. V lost 2 bases, J lost 4 bases, and 11 bases lay in between. Germline V gives CDR1 MNHEY, CDR2 SVGEGT. CDR3 protein: CASSYAGIPTEAFF. DNA of the CDR3: TGTGCCAGCAGTTACGCCGGGATACCCACTGAAGCTTTCTTT.

The rearrangement uses TRBV29-1 and TRBJ2-1; the D gene is possibly TRBD1 (5 bases). The CDR3 extends over 13 amino acids. In germline, CDR1 is SQVTM, CDR2 ANQGSEA. Trimming pared 0 bases from V and 7 bases from J, leaving 10 bases between. CDR3 DNA sequence: TGCAGCGTTGAAGACAGGGTAAAGAATGAGCAGTTCTTC. Translation: CSVEDRVKNEQFF.

This chain links TRBV18 with TRBJ1-5; TRBD1 might be the D (5 bases). In germline, CDR1 is KGHSH, CDR2 LQKENI. Trimming shortened V by 2 bases and J by 5 bases, and 10 bases separated the two germline ends. This CDR3 comprises 14 residues. The CDR3 reads CASSPAGYYQPQHF. CDR3 coding DNA: TGTGCCAGCTCACCAGCAGGGTATTATCAGCCCCAGCATTTT.

The table lists this clone with a count of one. The chain is built from TRBV6-2 or TRBV6-3 and TRBJ2-7; possible D gene TRBD2, 5 bases. The length of the CDR3 is 15 residues. Trimming took 5 bases from V and 6 from J, leaving 20 bases between them. Per germline, CDR1 MNHEY and CDR2 SVGEGT. CDR3 nucleotides: TGTGCCAGCAGTGATCCAGACGGGGTGAAGGGCGAGCAGTACTTC. Amino acids: CASSDPDGVKGEQYF.

This chain connects TRBV4-2 to TRBJ1-3; D is uncertain. The V gene's germline CDR1 is LGHNA and CDR2 YNFKEQ. V shed 1 base and J shed 1 base, with 11 bases lying between them. This CDR3 is built from 16 residues. The CDR3 region has the DNA TGTGCCAGCAGCCAAGTAGGAGGACTTTCTGGAAACACCATATATTTT. Translation gives CASSQVGGLSGNTIYF.

The J gene is TRBJ2-7, the V gene TRBV18; TRBD2 is a possible D gene (5 bases). CDR1 is KGHSH and CDR2 is LQKENI in the germline V gene. V was pared by 6 bases and J by 7 bases, with 19 bases between. The CDR3 has 14 amino acids. The DNA for the CDR3 is TGTGCCAGCTCCCAAGGCCGGGGTTACGGGGAGCAGTACTTC. Translation: CASSQGRGYGEQYF.

V usage is TRBV7-6 and J usage is TRBJ1-2, with D possibly TRBD1 on 5 matching bases. Germline V CDR1 and CDR2: SGHVS, FNYEAQ. Trimming shortened V by 1 base and J by 0 bases, and 12 bases separated the two germline ends. The CDR3 is made up of 16 amino acids. This chain's CDR3 is CASSLGARDANYGYTF. For the CDR3, the DNA is TGTGCCAGCAGCTTAGGCGCCAGGGATGCTAACTATGGCTACACCTTC. Using reference TRBV7-6 and TRBJ1-2 for the parts outside the CDR3, the full variable domain is GAGVSQSPRYKVTKRGQDVALRCDPISGHVSLYWYRQALGQGPEFLTYFNYEAQQDKSGLPNDRFSAERPEGSISTLTIQRTEQRDSAMYRCASSLGARDANYGYTFGSGTRLTVV.

The chain couples TRBV19 to TRBJ2-2, with D perhaps matching TRBD1 (5 bases). The CDR3 spans 15 residues. The V and J ends lost 6 bases and 0 bases respectively, with 11 bases between them. The germline CDR1 and CDR2 sequences are LNHDA and SQIVND (reference sequence). CDR3 sequence (DNA): TGTGCCAGTAGACAGGAGCCCTCGAACACCGGGGAGCTGTTTTTT. Amino acids: CASRQEPSNTGELFF.

This sequence joins TRBV28 and TRBJ2-7, with D possibly matching TRBD2 (6 bases). The ends were cut back, 8 bases at V and 5 bases at J, with 19 bases in the middle. This CDR3 comprises 14 residues. The V gene's germline CDR1 is MDHEN and CDR2 SYDVKM. CDR3 sequence: CASSPSGTSHEQYF. The CDR3 nucleotides are TGTGCCAGCTCACCCTCCGGGACTTCCCACGAGCAGTACTTC.

The gene calls are TRBV11-2 and TRBJ1-1, with 8 bases lining up with TRBD1. With 2 bases clipped from V and 4 bases from J, the junction kept 6 bases outside the gene matches. Looked up from germline, CDR1 is SGHAT and CDR2 is FQNNGV. The CDR3 runs to 15 residues. CDR3 region: CASSLRTGRVTEAFF. The CDR3 DNA reads as TGTGCCAGCAGCTTACGGACAGGGCGGGTCACTGAAGCTTTCTTT.

The rearrangement uses TRBV18 and TRBJ2-7, with D possibly matching TRBD2 (6 bases). Trimming cost V 6 bases and J 4 bases, with 19 bases left between them. This CDR3 has 15 residues. Per germline, CDR1 KGHSH and CDR2 LQKENI. In DNA form, the CDR3 reads TGTGCCAGCTCCCCTCGGACTAAAAATTCTTACGAGCAGTACTTC. Protein: CASSPRTKNSYEQYF.

The V and J genes are TRBV5-4 and TRBJ2-5, with 11 bases lining up with TRBD1. Trimming cost V 3 bases and J 3 bases; bases outside gene matches: 4. CDR1 and CDR2 (germline): SGHNT, YYREEE (reference sequence). This CDR3 has 15 amino acids. The DNA for the CDR3 is TGTGCCAGCAGCTCGGACAGGGGGCACAAAGAGACCCAGTACTTC. Translating gives CASSSDRGHKETQYF.